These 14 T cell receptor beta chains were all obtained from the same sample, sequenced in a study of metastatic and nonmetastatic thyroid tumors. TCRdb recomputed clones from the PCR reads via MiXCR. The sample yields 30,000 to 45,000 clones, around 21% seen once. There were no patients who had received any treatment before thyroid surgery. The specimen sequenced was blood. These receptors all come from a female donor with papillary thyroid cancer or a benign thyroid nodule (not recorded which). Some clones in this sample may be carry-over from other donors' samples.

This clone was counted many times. For the CDR3, the DNA is TGTGCCAGCACCCAGATGAACACTGAAGCTTTCTTT. Protein product: CASTQMNTEAFF. The chain uses TRBV7-9 and TRBJ1-1; no reliable D call. From germline, CDR1 is SEHNR and CDR2 FQNEAQ (reference sequence). This CDR3 contains 12 residues. Trimming shortened V by 7 bases and J by 0 bases, and 6 bases separated the two germline ends.

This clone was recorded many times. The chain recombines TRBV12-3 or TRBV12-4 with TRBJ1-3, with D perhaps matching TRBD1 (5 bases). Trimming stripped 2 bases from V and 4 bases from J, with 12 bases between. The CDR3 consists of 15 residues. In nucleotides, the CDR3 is TGTGCCAGCAGTTTAATGGCAGGGCACGGAAACACCATATATTTT. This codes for CASSLMAGHGNTIYF.

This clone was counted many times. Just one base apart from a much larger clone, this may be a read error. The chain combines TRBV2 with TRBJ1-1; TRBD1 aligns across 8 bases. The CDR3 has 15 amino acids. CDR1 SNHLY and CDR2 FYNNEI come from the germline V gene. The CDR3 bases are TGTGCCAACAGAGAACAGGGGGTGGTGAATACTGAAGCTTTCTTT. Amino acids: CANREQGVVNTEAFF.

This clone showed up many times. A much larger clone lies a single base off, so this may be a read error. Written as DNA, the CDR3 is TGTGCCAGCAGTTCCTCCACTGAAGCTTTCTTT. Translation: CASSSSTEAFF. This chain joins TRBV28 and TRBJ1-1; no clear D. V gave up 4 bases and J gave up 4 bases, with 4 bases separating them. CDR3 length equals 11 residues. CDR1 is MDHEN, CDR2 SYDVKM, per germline. The variable domain in full, with the rest retrieved from reference TRBV28 and TRBJ1-1, is DVKVTQSSRYLVKRTGEKVFLECVQDMDHENMFWYRQDPGLGLRLIYFSYDVKMKEKGDIPEGYSVSREKKERFSLILESASTNQTSMYLCASSSSTEAFFGQGTRLTVV.

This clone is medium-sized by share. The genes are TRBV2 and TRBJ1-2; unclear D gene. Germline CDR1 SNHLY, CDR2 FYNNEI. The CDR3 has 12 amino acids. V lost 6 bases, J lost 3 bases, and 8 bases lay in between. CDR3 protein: CASRDEDYGYTF. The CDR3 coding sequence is TGTGCCAGCAGGGACGAGGACTATGGCTACACCTTC.

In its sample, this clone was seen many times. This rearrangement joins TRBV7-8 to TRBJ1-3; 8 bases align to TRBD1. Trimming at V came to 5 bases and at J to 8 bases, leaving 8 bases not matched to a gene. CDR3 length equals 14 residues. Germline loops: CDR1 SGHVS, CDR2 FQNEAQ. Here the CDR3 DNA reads TGTGCCAGCAGCCTCCGGACAGGGTCAGACACCATATATTTT. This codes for CASSLRTGSDTIYF.

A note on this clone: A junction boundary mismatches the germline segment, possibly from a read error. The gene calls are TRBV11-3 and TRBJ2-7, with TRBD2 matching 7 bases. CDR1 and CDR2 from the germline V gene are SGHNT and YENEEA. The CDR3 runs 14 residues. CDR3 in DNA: TGTGTCAGCATCTCTAGCGGCACTACCTACGAGCAGTACTTC. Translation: CVSISSGTTYEQYF.

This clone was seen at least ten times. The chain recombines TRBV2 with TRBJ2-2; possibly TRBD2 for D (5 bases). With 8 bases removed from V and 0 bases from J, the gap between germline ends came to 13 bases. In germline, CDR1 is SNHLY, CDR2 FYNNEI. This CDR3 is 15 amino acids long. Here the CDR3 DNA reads TGTGCCAGCGAGGGAGAAGTATCGAACACCGGGGAGCTGTTTTTT. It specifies CASEGEVSNTGELFF. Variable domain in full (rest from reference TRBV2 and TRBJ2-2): EPEVTQTPSHQVTQMGQEVILRCVPISNHLYFYWYRQILGQKVEFLVSFYNNEISEKSEIFDDQFSVERPDGSNFTLKIRSTKLEDSAMYFCASEGEVSNTGELFFGEGSRLTVL.

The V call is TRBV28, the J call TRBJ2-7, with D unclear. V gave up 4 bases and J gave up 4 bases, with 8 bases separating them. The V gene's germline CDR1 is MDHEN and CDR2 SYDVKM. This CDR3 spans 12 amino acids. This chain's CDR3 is CASSYVRYEQYF. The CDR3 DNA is TGTGCCAGCAGTTATGTCCGGTACGAGCAGTACTTC.

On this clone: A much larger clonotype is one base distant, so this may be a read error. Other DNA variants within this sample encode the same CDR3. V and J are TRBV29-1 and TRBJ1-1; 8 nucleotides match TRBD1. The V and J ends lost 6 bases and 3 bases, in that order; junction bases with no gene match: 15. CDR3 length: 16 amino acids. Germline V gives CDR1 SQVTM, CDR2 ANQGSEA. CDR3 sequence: CSVRGGTGGLDTEAFF. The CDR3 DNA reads TGCAGCGTGCGAGGGGGGACAGGTGGCCTGGACACTGAAGCTTTCTTT.

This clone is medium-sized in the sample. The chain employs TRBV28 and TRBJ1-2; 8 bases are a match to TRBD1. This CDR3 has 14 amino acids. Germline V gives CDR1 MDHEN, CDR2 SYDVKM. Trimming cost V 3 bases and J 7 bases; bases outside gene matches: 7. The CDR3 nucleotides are TGTGCCAGCAGTTTCGGACAGGGAATAAGTGGCTACACCTTC. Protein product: CASSFGQGISGYTF.

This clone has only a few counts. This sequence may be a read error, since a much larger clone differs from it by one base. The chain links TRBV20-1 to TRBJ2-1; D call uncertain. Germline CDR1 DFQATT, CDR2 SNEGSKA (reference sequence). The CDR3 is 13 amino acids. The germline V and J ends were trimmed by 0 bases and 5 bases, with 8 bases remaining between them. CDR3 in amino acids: CSARDTEDNEQFF. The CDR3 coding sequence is TGCAGTGCTAGAGATACGGAAGACAATGAGCAGTTCTTC.

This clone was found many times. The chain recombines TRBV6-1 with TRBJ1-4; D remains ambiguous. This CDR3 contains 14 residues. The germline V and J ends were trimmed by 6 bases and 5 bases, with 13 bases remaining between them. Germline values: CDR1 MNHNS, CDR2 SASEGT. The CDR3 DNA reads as TGTGCCAGCAGCCGGAGGACGGGGAATGAAAAACTGTTTTTT. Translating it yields CASSRRTGNEKLFF.

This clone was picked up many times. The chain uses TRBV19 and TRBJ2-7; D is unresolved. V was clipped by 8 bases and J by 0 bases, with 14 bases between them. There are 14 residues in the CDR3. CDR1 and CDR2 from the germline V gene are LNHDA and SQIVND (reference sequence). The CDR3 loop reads CASRSQESSYEQYF. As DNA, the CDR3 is TGTGCCAGTCGCTCCCAGGAAAGCTCCTACGAGCAGTACTTC.